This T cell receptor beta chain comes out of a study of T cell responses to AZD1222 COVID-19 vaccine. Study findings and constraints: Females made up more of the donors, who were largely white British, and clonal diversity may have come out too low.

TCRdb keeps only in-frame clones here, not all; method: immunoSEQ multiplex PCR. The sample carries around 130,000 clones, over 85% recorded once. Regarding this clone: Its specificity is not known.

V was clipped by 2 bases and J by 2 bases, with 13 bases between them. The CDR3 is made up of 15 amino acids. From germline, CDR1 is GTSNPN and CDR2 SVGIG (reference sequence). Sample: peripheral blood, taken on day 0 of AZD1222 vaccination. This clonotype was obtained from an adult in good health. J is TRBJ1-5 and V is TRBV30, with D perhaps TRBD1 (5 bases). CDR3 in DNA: TGTGCCTGGAGTCAGGGTGGCAGGGGCAATCAGCCCCAGCATTTT. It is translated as CAWSQGGRGNQPQHF.